These 18 T cell receptor beta chains originate from one sample sequenced in a study of shared clonotypes between healthy human individuals (dated by TCRdb to between 2020 and 2021). Libraries were built with the immunoSEQ multiplex PCR assay. In TCRdb, the immuneACCESS table is reduced to in-frame sequences with V and J assigned. These tables do not hold every clone; where another copy was compared, an unresolved V gene accounts for under half, and the others remain unexplained. The sample table lists 2,500,000 or so clones, approximately 90% of them with a count of one. Of the sample, 0.3% to 0.45% falls within the top ten clones. What was sequenced was naive CD4+ T cells from PBMCs. Reading the label with the study, this specimen's cell subset or site is: CD45RA+ positively selected. These receptor sequences come from a man aged 18 to 35 in good health. Some clones in this sample may be carry-over from other donors' samples.

About this clone itself: At the DNA level, this CDR3 is encoded by other sequences in the same sample as well. CDR3 protein: CASSLVAVGNTIYF. CDR3 in DNA: TGTGCCAGCAGCTTAGTTGCTGTCGGAAACACCATATATTTT. V gene TRBV7-2 combines with J gene TRBJ1-3; D unclear. The V gene's germline CDR1 is SGHTA and CDR2 FQGNSA. Trimming removed 1 base at V and 4 bases at J, with 8 bases between. This CDR3 has 14 amino acids.

The V and J genes are TRBV11-3 and TRBJ2-1; D gene uncertain. Germline values: CDR1 SGHNT, CDR2 YENEEA. The CDR3 loop spans 13 amino acids. The V end was cut by 1 base, the J end by 7 bases, with 8 bases between. Written as DNA, the CDR3 is TGTGCCAGCAGCTTAGGATTCATGAATGAGCAGTTCTTC. It is translated as CASSLGFMNEQFF.

The genes are TRBV27 and TRBJ2-3, with 10 bases fitting TRBD2. V gave up 6 bases and J gave up 7 bases; unmatched junction bases: 10. The germline V gene encodes CDR1 MNHEY and CDR2 SMNVEV (reference sequence). The CDR3 runs 15 residues. The CDR3 DNA sequence: TGTGCCAGCAGGTCTAGCGGGAGCGCTCGCAATACGCAGTATTTT. Amino acids: CASRSSGSARNTQYF.

A remark on this clone: Other DNA sequences within the sample encode an identical CDR3. The chain has TRBV5-1 and TRBJ2-3; unclear D gene. CDR3 length: 13 residues. Germline CDR1 is SGHRS and CDR2 is YFSETQ. V lost 2 bases and J 4 bases, leaving 8 bases between the germline ends. The CDR3 spells CASSLGGPDTQYF. In nucleotides, the CDR3 is TGCGCCAGCAGCTTAGGTGGTCCAGATACGCAGTATTTT.

The CDR3 DNA follows: TGTGCCTGGGATGGCTACACCTTC. Translating gives CAWDGYTF. V and J are TRBV30 and TRBJ1-2; no definite D call. V was clipped by 5 bases and J by 6 bases, with 1 base between them. Germline CDR1 is GTSNPN and CDR2 is SVGIG (reference sequence). The CDR3 extends over 8 amino acids.

Worth noting for this clone: The same CDR3 also results from other DNA sequences found in this sample. The rearrangement links TRBV6-1 to TRBJ1-2; D possibly corresponds to TRBD1 (5 bases). Trimming left V 2 bases short and J 6 bases short, with 7 bases between. Germline CDR1 is MNHNS and CDR2 is SASEGT. The CDR3 covers 12 residues. Here the CDR3 reads CASSERGNGYTF. Written as DNA, the CDR3 is TGTGCCAGCAGTGAAAGGGGAAATGGCTACACCTTC.

The V gene is TRBV28, the J gene TRBJ2-7; no firm D call. The CDR3 length is 13 residues. V was shortened by 5 bases and J by 5 bases, with 13 bases between the two germline ends. Germline assignment: CDR1 MDHEN and CDR2 SYDVKM. CDR3 nucleotide sequence: TGTGCCAGCAGTCCCCAGAACCTGGACGAGCAGTACTTC. It yields the protein CASSPQNLDEQYF.

Points on this clone: Within the sample, other DNA sequences also encode this same CDR3. In nucleotides, the CDR3 is TGTGCCAGCAGCCGGACTAGCGGTTACGAGCAGTACTTC. This codes for CASSRTSGYEQYF. The rearrangement links TRBV5-6 to TRBJ2-7; TRBD2 matches 10 bases. The CDR3 runs to 13 residues. The germline V gene has CDR1 SGHDT and CDR2 YYEEEE. J was trimmed by 4 bases and V by 4 bases; bases with no gene match: 2.

The chain is built from TRBV25-1 and TRBJ2-1; 7 nucleotides agree with TRBD1. The germline V gene has CDR1 MGHDK and CDR2 SYGVNS. The CDR3 runs 15 residues. V lost 6 bases, J lost 4 bases, and 9 bases stayed unmatched. CDR3 nucleotides: TGTGCCAGCAGCCTTTCCGGGACAGTGTACAATGAGCAGTTCTTC. Translation: CASSLSGTVYNEQFF.

The chain couples TRBV28 to TRBJ1-5; 8 nucleotides agree with TRBD1. This CDR3 spans 14 amino acids. With 7 bases clipped from V and 1 base from J, the junction kept 3 bases outside the gene matches. The germline V gene encodes CDR1 MDHEN and CDR2 SYDVKM. CDR3: CASKQGGSNQPQHF. The CDR3, as DNA: TGTGCCAGCAAACAGGGGGGCAGCAATCAGCCCCAGCATTTT.

The V and J genes are TRBV11-2 and TRBJ1-6, with D unresolved. This CDR3 has 16 amino acids. Germline values: CDR1 SGHAT, CDR2 FQNNGV. The V gene lost 1 base and the J gene lost 8 bases, with 15 bases spanning the gap. CDR3 amino acids: CASSLVRPLGDSPLHF. CDR3 in DNA: TGTGCCAGCAGCTTAGTCAGGCCTCTCGGGGATTCACCCCTCCACTTT.

Worth noting for this clone: At the DNA level, this CDR3 is encoded by other sequences in the same sample as well. The chain has TRBV28 and TRBJ1-1; D is ambiguous. V lost 2 bases and J 3 bases, leaving 4 bases between the germline ends. In germline, CDR1 is MDHEN, CDR2 SYDVKM. The CDR3 spans 12 residues. DNA for the CDR3: TGTGCCAGCAGTTTAACGTACACTGAAGCTTTCTTT. Protein: CASSLTYTEAFF.

The chain couples TRBV5-6 to TRBJ1-1, with D unresolved. This CDR3 region has 15 residues. CDR1 is SGHDT and CDR2 is YYEEEE in the germline V gene. Deletions cut 2 bases from V and 0 bases from J, with 11 bases between. In DNA, the CDR3 is TGTGCCAGCAGCTTAAGGGTCCGCATGAACACTGAAGCTTTCTTT. Translating gives CASSLRVRMNTEAFF.

J is TRBJ2-6 and V is TRBV28; maybe TRBD2 (5 bases). The length of the CDR3 is 18 residues. Per the germline V gene, CDR1 is MDHEN and CDR2 is SYDVKM. Trimming shortened V by 2 bases and J by 0 bases, and 14 bases separated the two germline ends. CDR3 in amino acids: CASSLGAWRSSGANVLTF. CDR3 in DNA: TGTGCCAGCAGTTTAGGCGCCTGGAGGAGCTCTGGGGCCAACGTCCTGACTTTC.

V gene TRBV2 combines with J gene TRBJ2-2; possibly TRBD1 or TRBD2 for D (5 bases each). Germline CDR1 reads SNHLY; CDR2 reads FYNNEI. This CDR3 spans 13 amino acids. V lost 6 bases and J 5 bases, leaving 10 bases between the germline ends. Written as DNA, the CDR3 is TGTGCCAGCAGGGTGGGGGAGACCGGGGAGCTGTTTTTT. It is translated as CASRVGETGELFF. Filled out from reference TRBV2 and TRBJ2-2, the complete variable domain reads EPEVTQTPSHQVTQMGQEVILRCVPISNHLYFYWYRQILGQKVEFLVSFYNNEISEKSEIFDDQFSVERPDGSNFTLKIRSTKLEDSAMYFCASRVGETGELFFGEGSRLTVL.

This sequence joins TRBV5-1 and TRBJ2-2; weak D call: TRBD1 (6 bases). The V gene lost 0 bases and the J gene lost 7 bases, with 7 bases spanning the gap. In germline, CDR1 is SGHRS, CDR2 YFSETQ. The CDR3 is 13 residues long. The CDR3, as DNA: TGCGCCAGCAGCTTGGCGACAGGCGGGGAGCTGTTTTTT. Amino acids: CASSLATGGELFF.

In regard to this clone: Within the sample, other DNA sequences also encode this same CDR3. The CDR3 DNA reads TGCGCCAGCAGCTTCGAAGGGAACTATGGCTACACCTTC. Protein sequence: CASSFEGNYGYTF. The J gene is TRBJ1-2, the V gene TRBV5-1, with no clear D. Trimming removed 2 bases at V and 2 bases at J, with 7 bases between. The length of the CDR3 is 13 residues. Germline V CDR1 and CDR2: SGHRS, YFSETQ.

This clone has a handful of counts. V and J are TRBV4-1 and TRBJ1-1; 7 bases align to TRBD1. Germline CDR1 and CDR2: MGHRA and YSYEKL. The CDR3 runs to 16 residues. J gave up 0 bases and V 4 bases, and 8 bases lay outside the gene matches. CDR3 amino acids: CASSPLTGTVNTEAFF. CDR3 coding DNA: TGCGCCAGCAGCCCACTAACCGGGACAGTGAACACTGAAGCTTTCTTT.